The source of this T cell receptor beta chain is a study of human T cells and chemical hapten exposure. Study summary: Once 0.01% DPC had been applied to the upper back by patch test, readings were taken at 6 days.

This clonotype was seen only a few times. A much larger clone sits a single nucleotide away, making a read error possible. Time point described: patch test 2, 6 weeks after DPC sensitization. The treatment: therapeutic diphenylcyclopropenone sensitization with weekly scalp DPC. At patch-test visits, sampling came before the patch test. Individual cDNA molecules received unique molecular identifiers in the library. TCRdb re-called the RACE reads with MiXCR, one entry per CDR3 protein. The top ten clones hold roughly 5.4% of a sample with 330,000 or so distinct CDR3 sequences, over 6% of them seen once. V was pared by 2 bases and J by 0 bases, with 4 bases between. CDR3 size: 14 residues. Germline V lookup: CDR1 SGHTA, CDR2 FQGNSA.

The TCR originated in a woman younger than 35 with alopecia areata. Some clones in this sample may be carry-over from other donors' samples. This chain joins TRBV7-2 and TRBJ1-4; the D is unclear. The source was whole blood, collected in connection with sensitization to the hapten diphenylcyclopropenone (DPC). The CDR3 nucleotides read TGTGCCAGCAGCTTATGGGCAACTAATGAAAAACTGTTTTTT. Translating it yields CASSLWATNEKLFF.